The clone carrying this TCR beta chain was observed a few times. What it binds is not known. The sample belongs to a study of blood T cells in healthy people across ages. The second PCR ran about 6 to 11 cycles with a sample-barcoded 5' primer and J-beta primers. Through a template-switch adaptor with 12 random nucleotides, each cDNA molecule received a tag. TCRdb used MiXCR to reprocess the 5' RACE reads, holding one entry per CDR3 protein. This table holds over a million distinct CDR3 sequences, around 45% found once. V was cut by 1 base and J by 4 bases, with 11 bases left in between. This CDR3 comprises 14 residues. Germline V lookup: CDR1 SGDLS, CDR2 YYNGEE. The study, taken as a whole, reports: More naive CD4+ cells and higher diversity marked long-lived donors relative to aged donors.

The sample was blood. The sequence derives from a woman between 55 and 75 years old in good health. The V gene is TRBV9, the J gene TRBJ2-5; TRBD1 is a possible D gene (5 bases). CDR3 loop: CASSVQGGRETQYF. CDR3 in DNA: TGTGCCAGCAGCGTACAGGGCGGACGAGAGACCCAGTACTTC.